This T cell receptor (beta chain) was captured by sequencing in a study of cytomegalovirus exposure and HLA in healthy donors (dated by TCRdb to 2016 to 2017). Background on the whole study: A later analysis indicated that the 110 or so validation repertoires were generated on the platform also employed for the approximately 690 repertoires of the first cohort. The study aimed to test whether cataloging public T cell receptors could reveal signatures of past pathogen exposure. In addition to the first cohort of roughly 700 subjects, a separate validation cohort of under 150 different subjects was used. To predict cytomegalovirus infection status, the study brought together high-throughput TCR immunosequencing, statistical association of individual TCRs with disease status, and machine learning. General findings and caveats noted by the study authors: In vitro tests confirmed that three of the cytomegalovirus-associated TCR beta chains recognize cytomegalovirus antigens. A later analysis lacked HLA typing for the validation cohort, so it scored co-occurrence in that cohort across all 120 or so repertoires. The classifier was reported to diagnose cytomegalovirus status with high specificity and sensitivity in both the original and validation cohorts. The study gave a list of some 150 TCR beta chains associated with cytomegalovirus. In a later analysis, TCRs clustered in the first cohort were found to also tend to co-occur in the 120 or so validation repertoires, with around 94% of cluster scores above 0. It was suggested by the authors that the approach could potentially be generalized to other disease states and immunological phenotypes. Across donors, most TCR sequences were observed very rarely, whereas some public TCRs were present in many individuals.

This clone was found a few times. Its antigen specificity is not known. No base quality information exists; no much larger clone differs at one position. The CDR3 has 14 amino acids, counting the end cysteine and phenylalanine. Only CDR3 DNA is held: 42 bases, read in frame from base 1. V loses 4 bases of germline sequence and J loses 2 bases, and the interval between the two ends is 12 bases. As encoded in the germline V gene, CDR1 is SGHRS while CDR2 is YFSETQ. The donors were included in the validation cohort of over a hundred subjects, a group kept apart from the 666-subject first cohort. Library creation used the immunoSEQ multiplex PCR assay. The authors' pipeline ran thus. A statistical classification framework was developed to diagnose cytomegalovirus status using the catalog of TCR beta chain sequences. TCRdb stores this immuneACCESS table with in-frame sequences only. Part of the clones is absent; in the studies checked, under half of the shortfall reflects unresolved V genes, and no reason is known for the rest. The V and J calls and the clone size are those of that table, but D and trimming were determined from the DNA. The sample records 60,000 to 70,000 clones, around 89% of which are singletons. Clones ranked in the top ten supply around 1.8% of the sample.

The receptor was derived from a woman younger than 35 in good health and CMV-seronegative. The sequenced sample was PBMCs. The sequence joins TRBV5-1 to TRBJ2-5, and TRBD1 may be the D gene, going by 6 matching bases. For the CDR3, the sequence is CASSRAGTQETQYF. The sequenced DNA is TGCGCCAGCAGCCGGGCCGGGACACAAGAGACCCAGTACTTC.